This is a list of T cell receptor beta chains from one sample in a study of cytomegalovirus exposure and HLA in healthy donors. Here immunoSEQ multiplex PCR was the method, and the copy in TCRdb shows in-frame clones only, minus some. The table shows over 120,000 clones, with roughly four fifths occurring only once. Material for sequencing was PBMCs. The receptors come from a man aged 25 to 40 in good health and CMV-seropositive. CDR3s include the opening cysteine and the closing phenylalanine or tryptophan. The D gene is left open where the match is weak. Part of the rows lack a size; the others show once, few, many or a class for expanded clones.

TRBD1	TRBV28	NA	TRBJ1-3	CASNGQGTGNTIYF	TGTGCCAGCAACGGACAGGGCACCGGAAACACCATATATTTT
TRBD1	TRBV11-2	NA	TRBJ2-2	CASEPPGQGETGELFF	TGTGCCAGCGAACCTCCCGGACAGGGCGAGACCGGGGAGCTGTTTTTT
TRBD2	TRBV28	NA	TRBJ2-1	CASRSGRAWNEQFF	TGTGCCAGCAGGAGCGGGAGGGCCTGGAATGAGCAGTTCTTC
NA	TRBV4-2	NA	TRBJ2-1	CTSSQEFQGRLVSSYNEQFF	TGTACCAGCAGCCAAGAATTTCAGGGTAGGTTGGTCAGCTCCTACAATGAGCAGTTCTTC
TRBD2	TRBV7-8	NA	TRBJ2-7	CASSLLLAGTYEQYF	TGTGCCAGCAGCTTACTTCTAGCGGGGACCTACGAGCAGTACTTC
TRBD1	TRBV5-6	once	TRBJ2-7	CASSFGQGWYEQYF	TGTGCCAGCAGCTTTGGACAGGGATGGTACGAGCAGTACTTC
TRBD2	TRBV11-3	NA	TRBJ2-7	CASSNSGDSYEQYF	TGTGCCAGCAGCAATAGCGGGGACTCCTACGAGCAGTACTTC
TRBD2	TRBV7-9	NA	TRBJ2-3	CASSSTSGATDTQYF	TGTGCCAGCAGCTCGACTAGCGGGGCTACAGATACGCAGTATTTT
NA	TRBV19	NA	TRBJ2-3	CASSPRTSTDTQYF	TGTGCCAGTAGTCCCCGGACTAGCACAGATACGCAGTATTTT
NA	TRBV7-6	NA	TRBJ1-2	CASSDQFNYGYTF	TGTGCCAGCAGCGATCAGTTTAACTATGGCTACACCTTC
TRBD1	TRBV5-1	NA	TRBJ1-1	CASSLRQGASNTEAFF	TGCGCCAGCAGCCTCAGACAGGGGGCGTCGAACACTGAAGCTTTCTTT
NA	TRBV18	NA	TRBJ2-5	CASSWASEQETQYF	TGTGCCAGCTCATGGGCTAGCGAGCAGGAGACCCAGTACTTC
TRBD2	TRBV15	NA	TRBJ2-1	CATSSPSSGLAVSNEQFF	TGTGCCACCAGCAGCCCCTCCTCCGGACTAGCGGTGAGCAATGAGCAGTTCTTC
NA	TRBV27	NA	TRBJ1-6	CASSLSRGQNSPLHF	TGTGCCAGCAGTTTATCTAGGGGACAAAATTCACCCCTCCACTTT
TRBD2	TRBV2	NA	TRBJ2-1	CASRAGTSAAREQFF	TGTGCCAGCAGGGCCGGGACTAGCGCCGCACGCGAGCAGTTCTTC
TRBD1	TRBV6-6	NA	TRBJ1-1	CATAGGSNTEAFF	TGTGCCACTGCAGGGGGCTCGAACACTGAAGCTTTCTTT
NA	TRBV5-1	NA	TRBJ1-1	CASRQQGDTEAFF	TGCGCCAGCAGGCAGCAGGGTGACACTGAAGCTTTCTTT
NA	TRBV30	NA	TRBJ1-2	CAWSGNSNYGYTF	TGTGCCTGGAGTGGGAACAGCAACTATGGCTACACCTTC
NA	TRBV28	NA	TRBJ1-2	CASSQIRGNYGYTF	TGTGCCAGCAGTCAAATCAGGGGTAACTATGGCTACACCTTC
TRBD2	TRBV6-4	NA	TRBJ2-1	CASSDSSSAGDYNEQFF	TGTGCCAGCAGTGACTCCTCCTCAGCGGGGGACTACAATGAGCAGTTCTTC
NA	TRBV28	NA	TRBJ2-7	CASSLFNGYEQYF	TGTGCCAGCAGTTTATTTAACGGTTACGAGCAGTACTTC
TRBD2	TRBV7-3	NA	TRBJ2-3	CASSAPGTSVHF	TGTGCCAGCAGCGCACCCGGGACTAGCGTCCATTTT
NA	TRBV11-3	once	TRBJ2-4	CASSGGTAKNIQYF	TGTGCCAGCAGCGGCGGGACGGCCAAAAACATTCAGTACTTC
TRBD1	TRBV30	NA	TRBJ1-4	CAWSVHGTGYEKLFF	TGTGCCTGGAGTGTACACGGGACAGGGTATGAAAAACTGTTTTTT